Listed below are T cell receptor beta chains from one sample, sequenced in a study of blood T cell repertoires in COVID-19. The data were produced by immunoSEQ multiplex PCR, yet TCRdb's version contains in-frame clones alone and is incomplete. This table has some 230,000 clones, roughly nine tenths appearing once. The sample consisted of peripheral blood. All receptors derive from a woman between 45 and 60 years old with COVID-19, enrolled during active disease. CDR3s include the opening cysteine and the closing phenylalanine or tryptophan. The order of the fields is CDR3 DNA, CDR3 protein, V gene, J gene, D gene, clone size. A D gene is named only where the DNA matches it firmly. Not every row has a clone size; where given, it reads once, few, many or a size class.

TGCAGTGCTAGTAGAGGGGGCGCGTTCGAGCAGTACTTC	CSASRGGAFEQYF	TRBV20-1	TRBJ2-7	TRBD1	-
TGTGCCACCGTGAACACTGAAGCTTTCTTT	CATVNTEAFF	TRBV28	TRBJ1-1	-	few
TGTGCCTGGAGTAGGACTGGGGAGACCCAGTACTTC	CAWSRTGETQYF	TRBV30	TRBJ2-5	-	-
TGTGCAAGTCGCTTAGGGCTCGGAGTGGACTGGCCGTTCGGGGAGCTGTTTTTT	CASRLGLGVDWPFGELFF	TRBV12-2	TRBJ2-2	-	few
TGTGCCAGCAGCTTAGCTGTGACTAGCGGCGGGTACAATGAGCAGTTCTTC	CASSLAVTSGGYNEQFF	TRBV7-7	TRBJ2-1	TRBD2	-
TGTGCCAGCAGCTTGACAGGGCTTAGCAATCAGCCCCAGCATTTT	CASSLTGLSNQPQHF	TRBV5-6	TRBJ1-5	-	few
TGTGCCACCAGTGATTCTTACGAGCAGTACTTC	CATSDSYEQYF	TRBV24-1	TRBJ2-7	-	-
TGTGCCAGAAGCTCGGACAGCAGACAAGAAAACATTCAGTACTTC	CARSSDSRQENIQYF	TRBV5-3	TRBJ2-4	-	once
TGTGCCAGCAGCCTGCCGGACACAGGGTCAAAACTGTTTTTT	CASSLPDTGSKLFF	TRBV11-2	TRBJ1-4	-	-
TGCGCCAGCAGTGCTCCAGCGCTCTATGGCTACACCTTC	CASSAPALYGYTF	TRBV10-2	TRBJ1-2	-	-
TGTGCCAGCAGTTTAATGGCTTATAATTCACCCCTCCACTTT	CASSLMAYNSPLHF	TRBV27	TRBJ1-6	-	-
TGTGCCAGCAGCTTAGCACTGGGCAGGGGTGCGAACATTCAGTACTTC	CASSLALGRGANIQYF	TRBV7-2	TRBJ2-4	-	-
TGTGCCAGCGGCAGGGATAATTCACCCCTCCACTTT	CASGRDNSPLHF	TRBV2	TRBJ1-6	-	few
TGTGCCAGCAATAAACAGGGGGGTTACAATGAGCAGTTCTTC	CASNKQGGYNEQFF	TRBV7-3	TRBJ2-1	TRBD1	-
TGTGCCTGGAGGAGAGGAGGGACCACTGAAGCTTTCTTT	CAWRRGGTTEAFF	TRBV30	TRBJ1-1	-	few
TGTGCCTGGAACAGGGGTGGCAATCAGCCCCAGCATTTT	CAWNRGGNQPQHF	TRBV30	TRBJ1-5	TRBD1	-
TGCGCCAGCAGGGGACAGGACAATCAGCCCCAGCATTTT	CASRGQDNQPQHF	TRBV10-2	TRBJ1-5	TRBD1	-
TGTGCCAGCAGTACAGGGGGAGTAGGACAGCCCCAGCATTTT	CASSTGGVGQPQHF	TRBV6-5	TRBJ1-5	TRBD1	once
TGTGCCAGTAGTGAGGGTGGAAACGAGCAGTACTTC	CASSEGGNEQYF	TRBV19	TRBJ2-7	-	once
TGTGCCAGCAGCTTGGTGGTAGCGGGGAGCTACGAGCAGTACTTC	CASSLVVAGSYEQYF	TRBV5-8	TRBJ2-7	TRBD2	-